The 13 T cell receptor beta chains listed next were all sequenced from one sample in a study of cytomegalovirus exposure and HLA in healthy donors. The PCR employed 60 Vbeta primers together with 13 Jbeta primers. Sequenced by immunoSEQ multiplex PCR; TCRdb stores in-frame clones only, minus some. The sample includes some 200,000 clones, under 70% of them seen just once. Sample: PBMCs. The receptors were gathered from a middle-aged man in good health and CMV-seropositive.

The chain links TRBV9 to TRBJ2-2; a possible D gene is TRBD1 (6 bases). The germline V gene has CDR1 SGDLS and CDR2 YYNGEE. V was clipped by 0 bases and J by 7 bases, with 16 bases between them. The CDR3 loop spans 16 amino acids. CDR3 region: CASSVALGGIGGELFF. CDR3 coding DNA: TGTGCCAGCAGCGTAGCTCTAGGGGGTATCGGCGGGGAGCTGTTTTTT. The whole variable domain, filled in from reference TRBV9 and TRBJ2-2, reads DSGVTQTPKHLITATGQRVTLRCSPRSGDLSVYWYQQSLDQGLQFLIQYYNGEERAKGNILERFSAQQFPDLHSELNLSSLELGDSALYFCASSVALGGIGGELFFGEGSRLTVL.

The V call is TRBV11-1, the J call TRBJ2-7, with 12 nucleotides matching TRBD2. V shed 4 bases and J 0 bases; nucleotides not matched to a gene: 7. Germline values: CDR1 SGHAT, CDR2 FQDESV (reference sequence). The CDR3 sequence is 17 residues long. The CDR3 sequence is CASSSWTSGESSYEQYF. The CDR3 nucleotides read TGTGCCAGCAGCTCCTGGACTAGCGGGGAGAGCTCCTACGAGCAGTACTTC.

This clone was observed a handful of times. The chain couples TRBV6-6 to TRBJ2-2; 12 bases match TRBD1. CDR3 size: 16 residues. CDR1 and CDR2 (germline): MNHNY, SVGAGI (reference sequence). V lost 5 bases and J lost 16; bases outside the gene matches: 17. CDR3 loop: CASSTSGTGGLIGRFF. In DNA form, the CDR3 reads TGTGCCAGCAGTACATCCGGGACAGGGGGCTTAATCGGGCGGTTTTTT.

The chain has TRBV6-1 and TRBJ1-5, with TRBD1 matching 9 bases. Germline CDR1 reads MNHNS; CDR2 reads SASEGT. The CDR3 spans 13 residues. Trimming cost V 8 bases and J 4 bases; bases outside gene matches: 3. The chain's CDR3 is CASLGTGNQPQHF. CDR3 in DNA: TGTGCCAGCCTTGGGACAGGGAATCAGCCCCAGCATTTT.

This rearrangement joins TRBV6-6 to TRBJ2-2; TRBD2 might be the D (6 bases). The length of the CDR3 is 16 residues. CDR1 is MNHNY, CDR2 SVGAGI, per germline (reference sequence). The V gene lost 0 bases and the J gene lost 4 bases, with 12 bases spanning the gap. CDR3 protein: CASSYSEGLFTGELFF. The CDR3 DNA reads as TGTGCCAGCAGTTACTCGGAGGGCTTATTCACCGGGGAGCTGTTTTTT.

CDR3 in amino acids: CASSLRDSTLQYTDTQYF. CDR3 DNA sequence: TGCGCCAGCAGCTTGCGGGACAGCACCCTTCAATACACAGATACGCAGTATTTT. The V call is TRBV5-1, the J call TRBJ2-3, with 7 bases that match TRBD1. The CDR3 contains 18 residues. Trimming took 1 base from V and 2 from J; bases not matched to a gene: 13. The germline gives CDR1 SGHRS, CDR2 YFSETQ.

J is TRBJ2-3 and V is TRBV5-6, with D uncertain. Per germline, CDR1 SGHDT and CDR2 YYEEEE. This CDR3 comprises 14 residues. The V and J ends lost 2 bases and 0 bases respectively, with 7 bases between them. CDR3 nucleotides: TGTGCCAGCAGCTTAGGCAGGAGCACAGATACGCAGTATTTT. Translation: CASSLGRSTDTQYF.

V usage is TRBV29-1 and J usage is TRBJ2-5, with unresolved D. The CDR3 covers 13 residues. V lost 7 bases and J lost 5, with 17 bases in between. Germline V gene data show CDR1 as SQVTM and CDR2 as ANQGSEA. The CDR3 region is CSAIGGQAETQYF. The CDR3 region has the DNA TGCAGCGCGATAGGCGGCCAAGCGGAGACCCAGTACTTC.

J is TRBJ2-1 and V is TRBV19; possibly TRBD2 for D (5 bases). The length of the CDR3 is 14 residues. With 7 bases removed from V and 0 bases from J, the gap between germline ends came to 10 bases. Germline V gives CDR1 LNHDA, CDR2 SQIVND (reference sequence). CDR3 residues: CASTEGSSYNEQFF. As DNA, the CDR3 is TGTGCCAGTACTGAGGGAAGCTCCTACAATGAGCAGTTCTTC.

This chain joins TRBV5-1 and TRBJ2-2; D is ambiguous. The germline V gene has CDR1 SGHRS and CDR2 YFSETQ. Trimming pared 5 bases from V and 6 bases from J, leaving 8 bases between. CDR3 size: 12 residues. The CDR3 DNA follows: TGCGCCAGCAGGGAGCTTTCCGGGGAGCTGTTTTTT. Its protein product is CASRELSGELFF.

The V call is TRBV5-1, the J call TRBJ2-7; possible D gene TRBD1, 8 bases. Germline V gene lookup returns CDR1 SGHRS and CDR2 YFSETQ. Between the trimmed V and J ends, which lost 4 bases and 5 bases, there was a span of 22 bases. The CDR3 is made up of 16 amino acids. The CDR3 protein is CASSLGGRQGSDEQYF. Written as DNA, the CDR3 is TGCGCCAGCAGCCTCGGGGGGAGACAGGGGTCCGACGAGCAGTACTTC. The full variable domain, with the rest looked up from reference TRBV5-1 and TRBJ2-7, is KAGVTQTPRYLIKTRGQQVTLSCSPISGHRSVSWYQQTPGQGLQFLFEYFSETQRNKGNFPGRFSGRQFSNSRSEMNVSTLELGDSALYLCASSLGGRQGSDEQYFGPGTRLTVT.

V gene TRBV10-3 combines with J gene TRBJ2-7; the D gene is possibly TRBD1 (6 bases). Germline V CDR1 and CDR2: ENHRY, SYGVKD. CDR3 size: 14 residues. The germline V and J ends were trimmed by 2 bases and 6 bases, with 14 bases remaining between them. The CDR3 here is CAISEVPPRGEQYF. CDR3 nucleotide sequence: TGTGCCATCAGTGAGGTCCCCCCCAGGGGCGAGCAGTACTTC.

This sequence joins TRBV6-1 and TRBJ1-2; 11 nucleotides match TRBD1. CDR3 size: 16 residues. CDR1 and CDR2 from the germline V gene are MNHNS and SASEGT. The J segment lost 4 bases and the V segment lost 0 bases, leaving 4 bases of the junction unmatched. DNA for the CDR3: TGTGCCAGCAGTGAAGCAAGGGACAGGGGGTTCTATGGCTACACCTTC. It encodes CASSEARDRGFYGYTF.